This T cell receptor (beta chain) stems from a study of T cell responses to AZD1222 COVID-19 vaccine. Whole-study results and caveats: Only a handful of AZD1222 recipients, roughly 6 in all, had baseline seropositivity. Regions left unmutated in variants are reportedly the target of nearly half of spike-specific TCRs. Clonal diversity may have been underestimated, and the donors were mostly white British, with more females than males.

V gave up 3 bases and J gave up 16 bases, with 20 bases separating them. Germline V CDR1 and CDR2: SGHTS, YDEGEE. The CDR3 has 14 amino acids. A note on this clone: Its antigen is undetermined.

This table comes from immunoSEQ multiplex PCR, and its TCRdb copy is limited to in-frame clones, with some not included. This table holds about 160,000 clones, 85% to 90% found once. The sequence came from an adult in good health. V gene TRBV5-8 combines with J gene TRBJ1-6, with a tentative D call TRBD1 (6 bases). Sequenced material: peripheral blood, taken on day 0 of AZD1222 vaccination. CDR3 loop: CASSSGTPGTRLHF. CDR3 nucleotide sequence: TGTGCCAGCAGCTCTGGGACACCGGGGACGCGACTCCACTTT.